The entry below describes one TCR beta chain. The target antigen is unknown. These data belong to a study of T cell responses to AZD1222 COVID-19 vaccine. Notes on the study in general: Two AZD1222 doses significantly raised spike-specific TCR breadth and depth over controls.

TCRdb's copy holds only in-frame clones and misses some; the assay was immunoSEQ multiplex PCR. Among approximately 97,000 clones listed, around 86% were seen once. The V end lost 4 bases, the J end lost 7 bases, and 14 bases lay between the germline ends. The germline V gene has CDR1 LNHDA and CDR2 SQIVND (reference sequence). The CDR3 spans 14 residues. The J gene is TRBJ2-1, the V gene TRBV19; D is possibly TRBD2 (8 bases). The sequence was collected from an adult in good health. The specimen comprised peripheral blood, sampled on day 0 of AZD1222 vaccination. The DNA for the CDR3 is TGTGCCAGTAGTACCCGGGAGGGGGCGAATGAGCAGTTCTTC. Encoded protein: CASSTREGANEQFF.